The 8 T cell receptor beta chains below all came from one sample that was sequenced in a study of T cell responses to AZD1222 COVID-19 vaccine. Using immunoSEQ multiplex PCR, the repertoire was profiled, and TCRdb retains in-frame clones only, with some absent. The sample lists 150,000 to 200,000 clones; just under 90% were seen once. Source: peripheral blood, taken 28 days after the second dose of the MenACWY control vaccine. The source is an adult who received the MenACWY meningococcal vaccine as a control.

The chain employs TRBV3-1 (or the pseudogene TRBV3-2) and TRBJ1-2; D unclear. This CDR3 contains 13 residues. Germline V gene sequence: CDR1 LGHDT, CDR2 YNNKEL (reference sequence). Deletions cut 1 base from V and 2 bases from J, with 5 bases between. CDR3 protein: CASSQAENYGYTF. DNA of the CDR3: TGTGCCAGCAGCCAAGCGGAAAACTATGGCTACACCTTC.

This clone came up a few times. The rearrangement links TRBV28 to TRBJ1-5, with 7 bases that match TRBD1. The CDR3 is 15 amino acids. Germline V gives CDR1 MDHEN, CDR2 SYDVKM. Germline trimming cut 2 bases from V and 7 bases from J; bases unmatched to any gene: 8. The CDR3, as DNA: TGTGCCAGCAGTTTAAAGGGACAGTCGGAACAGCCCCAGCATTTT. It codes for CASSLKGQSEQPQHF.

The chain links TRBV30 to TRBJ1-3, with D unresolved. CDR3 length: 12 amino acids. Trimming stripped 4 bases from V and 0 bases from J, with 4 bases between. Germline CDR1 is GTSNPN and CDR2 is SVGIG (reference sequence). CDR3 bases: TGTGCCTGGACAGGCTCTGGAAACACCATATATTTT. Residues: CAWTGSGNTIYF. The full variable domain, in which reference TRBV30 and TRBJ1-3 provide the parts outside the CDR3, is SQTIHQWPATLVQPVGSPLSLECTVEGTSNPNLYWYRQAAGRGLQLLFYSVGIGQISSEVPQNLSASRPQDRQFILSSKKLLLSDSGFYLCAWTGSGNTIYFGEGSWLTVV.

The CDR3 DNA sequence: TGTGCCAGCAGCTTGGCAGGGGGTGGGTTAGGGGAGACCCAGTACTTC. It specifies CASSLAGGGLGETQYF. This chain connects TRBV11-3 to TRBJ2-5; TRBD1 matches at 7 bases. Germline CDR1 is SGHNT and CDR2 is YENEEA. The junction had 12 bases not matched to a gene; V was cut back by 3 bases and J by 5 bases. The CDR3 is made up of 16 amino acids.

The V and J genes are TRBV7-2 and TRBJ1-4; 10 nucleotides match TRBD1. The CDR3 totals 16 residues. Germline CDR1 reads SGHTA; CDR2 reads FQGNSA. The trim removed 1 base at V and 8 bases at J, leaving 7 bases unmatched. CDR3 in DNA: TGTGCCAGCAGCTTAGGTGGGACAGGGGTAGGGGAAAAACTGTTTTTT. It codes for CASSLGGTGVGEKLFF.

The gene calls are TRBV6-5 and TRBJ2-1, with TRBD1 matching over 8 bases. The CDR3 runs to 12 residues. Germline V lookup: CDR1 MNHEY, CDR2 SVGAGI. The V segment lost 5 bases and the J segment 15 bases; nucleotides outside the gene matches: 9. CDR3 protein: CASSPGQGLRFF. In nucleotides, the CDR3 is TGTGCCAGCAGTCCCGGACAGGGCTTACGGTTCTTC.

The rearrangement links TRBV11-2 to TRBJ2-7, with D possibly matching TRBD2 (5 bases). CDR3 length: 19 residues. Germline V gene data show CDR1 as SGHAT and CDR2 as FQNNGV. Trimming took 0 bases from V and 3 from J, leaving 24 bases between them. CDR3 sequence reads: CASSLESGSFGVTDYEQYF. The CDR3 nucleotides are TGTGCCAGCAGCTTAGAATCTGGTAGTTTCGGGGTCACCGACTACGAGCAGTACTTC.

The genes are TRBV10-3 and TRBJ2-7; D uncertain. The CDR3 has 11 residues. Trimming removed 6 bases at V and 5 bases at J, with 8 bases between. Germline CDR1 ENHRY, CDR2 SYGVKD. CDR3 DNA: TGTGCCATCAGGGGTGGCAACGAGCAGTACTTC. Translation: CAIRGGNEQYF.